This T cell receptor (beta chain) stems from a study of blood T cell repertoires in COVID-19 (dated by TCRdb to the early 2020s). About the study as a whole: The collaborator samples originated in the United States, Italy and Spain and spanned the acute and convalescent phases of COVID-19. The prospective study material was composed of cDNA or gDNA derived from T cells, B-cell-depleted T cells, or PBMCs. Deeply sampled blood TCRbeta repertoires from subjects exposed to, actively infected with, or recovered from COVID-19 were included in the dataset. The repertoires were released in a freely available public database intended as a resource for research on the immune response to SARS-CoV-2. The samples were drawn from the first 160 participants of the ongoing ImmuneRACE study and from some 1,300 subjects provided by 6 global collaborators. Sample metadata almost always included a de-identified subject ID, COVID-19 status, age in years and sex. HLA class I and class II types, where available, came from metadata supplied by the sample provider rather than from assay-based typing.

CDR1 and CDR2, per the germline V gene, are SGHVS and FQNEAQ. V loses 5 bases of germline sequence and J loses 1 base, and the interval between the two ends is 14 bases. The CDR3 starts with the cysteine, ends with the phenylalanine, and has 15 residues. The DNA shown is the 45-base CDR3, in frame from base 1. Comments on this clone: This receptor's antigen is unknown. Base qualities are missing; no much larger clone stands one base away.

TCRbeta CDR3 regions were amplified from genomic DNA using the immunoSEQ Assay, a bias-controlled multiplex PCR. The study's processing was this. The number of nucleated cells in each sample was estimated by amplification of reference gene primers within the assay. To quantify the absolute abundance of each unique TCRbeta CDR3 rearrangement, sequence reads were collapsed and filtered. For each sample, productive Simpson clonality was calculated as the square root of Simpson's diversity index over productive rearrangements. TCRdb limited this immuneACCESS table to in-frame rearrangements with V and J called. A share of clones is missing; checked studies link under half to unresolved V genes, and the rest is unexplained. The V and J calls and clone size were taken over from that table, and D and trimming were inferred from the DNA. Within this sample are 220,000 or so clones, with 88% of them counted one time only. The top ten clonotypes cover about 15% of the sample.

General findings and caveats noted by the study authors: Clinical and demographic metadata were provided uncurated, with the amount varying by source and participant.

Participants in the prospective study were enrolled through a virtual design, were aged roughly 18 to 100 years, and lived in 24 United States geographic areas. Cohort assignment in the prospective study relied on participant-reported clinical history from a screening survey and a study questionnaire. Mobile phlebotomists in the prospective study collected whole blood, serum and a nasopharyngeal or oropharyngeal swab from every participant. Over a roughly 2-month period, participants in the prospective study had the option of providing additional blood draws and questionnaires. Blood samples from the prospective study were shipped frozen or at room temperature prior to DNA extraction.

This sequence was found in a woman aged 50 to 60 with acute COVID-19. Input material: PBMCs or T cells enriched from blood (not recorded which). Recombination linked TRBV7-8 to TRBJ1-1; no D gene is confidently identified. The sequenced DNA is TGTGCCAGCAGCGCCCCGGCAGGCCGGAACACTGAAGCTTTCTTT. It encodes CASSAPAGRNTEAFF.